This TCR beta chain emerged from a study of cytomegalovirus exposure and HLA in healthy donors (dated by TCRdb to the late 2010s). Concerning the study at large: In an earlier analysis of under 600 of the donors, 250 to 350 Gb of sequence data and some 100 million unique TCR beta sequences from about 179 million T cells were reported. Rather than using new phenotypic data, the later analysis identified candidate immune exposures from TCR beta sequences and from how often those sequences occurred across donors. The study aimed to test whether cataloging public T cell receptors could reveal signatures of past pathogen exposure. In an earlier analysis of about 590 of the donors, high-throughput TCR beta sequencing was used to judge whether each TCR beta V gene segment behaved as functional or pseudogenic. HLA typing covered class I and class II loci at four-digit resolution. Among the 398 genotyped donors, around 79% belonged to the genetic ancestry cluster associated with self-reported Caucasian donors. Along with the approximately 650-subject first cohort, a separate validation cohort of over a hundred different subjects was used. Every discovery cohort repertoire had been produced on one sequencing platform. Donor age, sex, ethnicity and CMV serostatus were compiled alongside the repertoire data. Across some 400 genotyped donors of the cohort, an average of roughly 250,000 unique TCR beta nucleotide sequences per donor were sequenced, and roughly a sixth of those sequences were non-productive. About 280 gigabases of sequencing data and tens of millions of unique TCR sequences were included in an early release covering roughly 600 HLA-typed donors. Typing coverage differed by locus: A, B, C, DRB1 and DQB1 were typed in roughly 629-640 donors, DQA1 in 500 to 550, DPA1 in 606, and DPB1 in around 490. High-throughput TCR immunosequencing, statistical association of individual TCRs with disease status, and machine learning were combined to predict cytomegalovirus infection status. Roughly five DR-DQ haplotypes were treated as single units for association and clustering because of strong linkage in the cohort. The T cell repertoires of around 670 subjects were profiled by immunosequencing and related to cytomegalovirus serostatus. Genome-wide SNP genotypes for about three fifths of the roughly 670 donors were used in a later genetic analysis, which treated that subset as a discovery cohort. A later analysis re-analyzed previously published TCR beta repertoires from roughly 600 donors and added high-resolution HLA genotyping to study TCR occurrence patterns.

Library preparation employed the immunoSEQ multiplex PCR assay. The multiplex PCR relied on a mix of 60 forward primers for TCR Vbeta segments and 13 reverse primers for TCR Jbeta segments. A multiplex PCR assay on genomic DNA amplified the CDR3 region of rearranged TCR beta genes. On the Illumina HiSeq System, the amplified TCR beta libraries were sequenced as 87-base-pair reads. The study's processing was this. A later analysis tallied about 77 million unique TCR beta chains across the 700 or so repertoires, and around 10 million of those chains were shared by two or more donors. A nearest-neighbor algorithm error-corrected the raw reads and collapsed the reads into unique sequences, merging closely related sequences to remove PCR and sequencing errors. To assign V, D and J gene segments, CDR3 sequences were aligned to IMGT reference sequences. For a sequence to be retained, a match of at least six nucleotides to both a V gene segment and a J gene segment was required. Rearrangements were classified as productive when the CDR3 lacked stop codons and remained in frame with V and J, and all other rearrangements were classified as non-productive. CDR3 was defined according to IMGT convention as the region running from the second conserved V-encoded cysteine to the conserved J-encoded phenylalanine. In an earlier analysis of roughly 610 of the donors, sequences lacking an unambiguous match to a single V gene segment were excluded. An earlier analysis of fewer than 750 of the donors classified V segments as functional when productive rearrangements were above 56.7% and as segregating when the standard deviation between donors was above 5%. To diagnose cytomegalovirus status from the catalog of TCR beta chain sequences, a statistical classification framework was built. V and J gene assignment, in a later analysis, came from comparing TCR nucleotide sequences with IMGT/GENE-DB human TR gene sequences. In a later analysis, CDR3 sequences and most-parsimonious VDJ recombination scenarios were assigned using the TCRdist pipeline. In a later analysis, each TCR beta chain was defined by its CDR3 amino acid sequence together with its V-gene family, and reads lacking a unique V-gene family were excluded. In a later analysis, a few hundred highly shared, low-generation-probability nucleotide sequences were removed to address suspected cross-contamination and a sequencing artifact. For each public chain, a later analysis derived a clonal expansion index from normalized ranks of inferred template counts within each repertoire. Generation probabilities in a later analysis came from a VDJ recombination model fitted to out-of-frame rearrangements, and those results were checked against IGoR. In a later analysis, TCR-TCR, TCR-HLA and TCR-CMV co-occurrence was scored with hypergeometric tests, and a repertoire-size bias correction was applied to TCR pairs. In a later analysis, false discovery rates were estimated by permuting HLA or CMV assignments 20 times. In a later analysis, co-occurring TCRs were grouped using DBSCAN, and TCRdist sequence similarity was added for clustering within HLA-allele-positive subsets. For co-occurrence clustering, repertoires with fewer than 30,000 or more than 120,000 public chains were excluded, along with a handful of repertoires with anomalous nucleotide sharing. TCRdb mirrors the immuneACCESS table, restricted to in-frame sequences. Some clones are absent from its copies; in checked studies, under half trace to an unresolved V gene, and the reason for the others is unknown. V and J calls and clone size are as listed in that table; D and trimming were resolved from the DNA. The sample table holds approximately 150,000 clones, of which 70% to 85% were seen once. 4.3% of the sample is taken by the ten largest.

This clone appeared once. Its target antigen remains unknown. No much larger clone exists at a distance of one base, and base qualities are not known. In total, about 650 healthy bone marrow donors made up the cohort. All cohort members were sampled while nominally healthy, although unrecorded immune exposures were likely present. The donor tested CMV seronegative and was one of the 352 seronegative cohort members. Each donor provided a peripheral blood sample, and peripheral blood mononuclear cells were used for TCR beta sequencing. Genomic DNA was extracted from the blood cell samples with the Qiagen DNeasy Blood Extraction Kit. The germline V gene encodes CDR1 SQVTM and CDR2 ANQGSEA. Measured from the cysteine to the phenylalanine, the CDR3 is 15 residues long. The only DNA kept is the CDR3, 45 bases in frame from the first base. V is pared back by 1 base and J by 4 bases, with 14 bases lying between the germline termini.

Study-wide findings and limitations: In vitro tests confirmed that three of the cytomegalovirus-associated TCR beta chains recognize cytomegalovirus antigens. In both the original and validation cohorts, the classifier was reported to diagnose cytomegalovirus status with high specificity and sensitivity. According to the authors, the approach could potentially be generalized to other disease states and immunological phenotypes. An association between a missense DCLRE1C variant and V-gene and J-gene trimming of TCR beta chains was found in a later genetic analysis and replicated in an independent cohort. A later analysis found that HLA-associated TCR beta chains were more clonally expanded and had lower generation probabilities than equally common non-associated chains. Correlated functional status among segregating V segments might reflect linkage disequilibrium, but an unknown experimental factor could not be ruled out. A total of fewer than 200 TCR beta chains were listed by the study as associated with cytomegalovirus. Because counts were too low, 15 to 20 rarely observed V segments, including chromosome 9 orphons, were excluded from the earlier analysis of roughly 580 of the donors. Assigning TCR associations to individual alleles was difficult when HLA alleles, especially DR and DQ, strongly co-occurred. Across donors, most TCR sequences were observed very rarely, whereas some public TCRs were present in many individuals. Sequencing depth was assumed to be roughly uniform across donors in the presence/absence analyses, though that assumption may not hold. A later analysis associated about 18,000 TCR beta sequences with specific HLA alleles at a false discovery rate of 0.05. Immune exposure information for the cohort was limited to CMV serostatus. A further reported finding was that TCR beta sequences accurately predicted the HLA-A and HLA-B alleles for most subjects in the first cohort. Some IMGT-functional V segments, including TRBV6-2 and TRBV6-3, could not be distinguished by the 87-base-pair reads and were therefore excluded. In this cohort, only TCR beta chains were sequenced, and detectable features were limited by the absence of alpha or paired-chain data. Compared with the approximately 710-donor mean, donors in an Asian-associated ancestry cluster had fewer N-insertions in productive TCRs, according to a later genetic analysis. The sequencing pipeline was judged likely to have produced a cluster of highly shared sequence variants as a technical artifact. A later analysis reported that several top co-occurrence clusters appeared linked to parvovirus B19, influenza, CMV and Epstein-Barr virus. Because HLA typing was unavailable for some donors at each locus, only the typed subset was used in association tests. In a later analysis, the rate of TCR association differed among HLA loci, with DRB1 alleles having the most associated TCRs and HLA-C alleles having the fewest. An earlier analysis of approximately 540 of the donors showed that most TCR beta V segments appeared in productive rearrangements either about 87% or about 30% of the time, which broadly matched IMGT annotations. According to a later analysis, most CMV-associated TCR beta chains appeared to be HLA-restricted, and the HLA associations seemed to be driven largely by CMV exposure.

The origin of this receptor is a man between 35 and 55 years old in good health and CMV-seronegative. The sequence joins TRBV29-1 to TRBJ1-3; the D gene assignment is ambiguous. The sequenced sample was PBMCs. The nucleotide sequence reads as follows: TGCAGCGTTGAAGGCGAGGGTCGTGAGGGAAACACCATATATTTT. Translated, this is CSVEGEGREGNTIYF.